The 4 T cell receptor beta chains reported below all come from one sample, sequenced in a study of blood T cell repertoires in COVID-19. Assay used: immunoSEQ multiplex PCR; TCRdb lists only in-frame clones, some missing. The sample shows about 89,000 clones, about 80% of them seen only once. Sequencing was done on a sample of peripheral blood. The receptors shown here come from a human donor in a cohort sampled during active COVID-19.

The V call is TRBV4-1, the J call TRBJ1-2; D perhaps matches TRBD1 (6 bases). The CDR3 covers 14 residues. The germline CDR1 and CDR2 sequences are MGHRA and YSYEKL. Trimming cost V 2 bases and J 4 bases, with 11 bases left between them. For the CDR3, the DNA is TGCGCCAGCAGCCAAAACAGGGTGGGCTATGGCTACACCTTC. Protein: CASSQNRVGYGYTF.

V and J are TRBV7-8 and TRBJ2-7; TRBD2 matches at 10 bases. The V and J ends lost 1 base and 2 bases, in that order; junction bases with no gene match: 8. The V gene's germline CDR1 is SGHVS and CDR2 FQNEAQ. This CDR3 is 17 amino acids long. This CDR3 reads CASSLDGSSGRPYEQYF. In nucleotides, the CDR3 is TGTGCCAGCAGCTTAGATGGGAGTAGCGGGAGGCCCTACGAGCAGTACTTC.

The genes are TRBV10-3 and TRBJ2-2; TRBD2 aligns across 7 bases. The germline gives CDR1 ENHRY, CDR2 SYGVKD. The junction had 9 bases not matched to a gene; V was cut back by 6 bases and J by 5 bases. The CDR3 consists of 15 residues. The CDR3 reads CAISILALGTGELFF. For the CDR3, the DNA is TGTGCCATCAGCATACTAGCGCTAGGGACCGGGGAGCTGTTTTTT.

This chain links TRBV4-3 with TRBJ2-5, with a weak D call TRBD2 (5 bases). V lost 0 bases and J 2 bases, leaving 10 bases between the germline ends. This CDR3 is 15 amino acids long. Germline V CDR1 and CDR2: LGHNA, YSLEER. CDR3 coding DNA: TGCGCCAGCAGCCAAGATTTCGGGGTTCAAGAGACCCAGTACTTC. It translates to CASSQDFGVQETQYF.